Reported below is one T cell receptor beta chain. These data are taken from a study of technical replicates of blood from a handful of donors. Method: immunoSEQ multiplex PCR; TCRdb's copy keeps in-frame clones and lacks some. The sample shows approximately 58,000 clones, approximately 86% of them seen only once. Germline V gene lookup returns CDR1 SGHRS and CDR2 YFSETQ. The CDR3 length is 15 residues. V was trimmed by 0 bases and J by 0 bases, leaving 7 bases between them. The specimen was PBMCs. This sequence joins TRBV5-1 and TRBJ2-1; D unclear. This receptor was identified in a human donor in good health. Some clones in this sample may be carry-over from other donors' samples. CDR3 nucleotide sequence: TGCGCCAGCAGCTTGGACGGTTCCTCCTACAATGAGCAGTTCTTC. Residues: CASSLDGSSYNEQFF.